This T cell receptor (beta chain) was obtained from a study of cytomegalovirus exposure and HLA in healthy donors. Whole-study results and caveats: Cytomegalovirus-associated TCR beta chains were listed, numbering over 150. Looking again later, the authors saw that most CMV-associated TCR beta chains seemed HLA-restricted. Segments of the TCR beta V type were, in most cases, productive about 87% or about 30% of the time in an earlier analysis.

The study ran its PCR with 60 Vbeta and 13 Jbeta primers. Sequenced by immunoSEQ multiplex PCR; TCRdb stores in-frame clones only, minus some. Found here are about 240,000 clones, roughly 81% of them singletons; the top ten hold 0.2% to 0.3%. CDR3 size: 13 residues. V was pared by 2 bases and J by 3 bases, with 8 bases between. Germline CDR1 and CDR2: MNHNS and SASEGT. Comments on this clone: The target antigen is unknown.

The sequencing sample was made of PBMCs. V is TRBV6-1 and J is TRBJ2-7, with D unresolved. This TCR came from a girl aged 2-10 years in good health and CMV-seronegative. CDR3 nucleotide sequence: TGTGCCAGCAGTGAACAGGTCGGCTACGAGCAGTACTTC. This translates into CASSEQVGYEQYF.